The clone carrying this T cell receptor (beta chain) has at least ten counts. The library was designed around alpha chains, so this beta chain is a stray read whose abundance carries little weight. Germline V gives CDR1 SGHTA, CDR2 FQGNSA. The CDR3 runs 13 residues. V dropped 3 bases and J dropped 8; count of bases not matched to a gene: 3. The data were taken from a study of spatial heterogeneity in lung cancer. About the study: Mean representation of each unique TCR and UMI combination in the raw reads exceeded 8.5 occurrences.

One entry per CDR3 protein, called by TCRdb with MiXCR from the 5' RACE reads. The sample has over 13,000 distinct CDR3 sequences; roughly 3.9% are singletons. Regarding time point: sample taken at primary tumor resection. The donors, more than 55 patients with untreated early-stage non-small cell lung cancer, provided the samples. Whole RNA obtained from tumor, nontumor lung or frozen PBMC underwent sequencing without sorting. The input for sequencing was normal lung tissue next to the tumor, taken at surgery. The receptor's source is a male donor with early-stage non-small cell lung cancer. The rearrangement links TRBV7-2 to TRBJ1-4; 7 bases are shared with TRBD1. The CDR3 loop is CASSFGQAEKLFF. CDR3 sequence (DNA): TGTGCCAGCAGCTTCGGACAGGCGGAAAAACTGTTTTTT.